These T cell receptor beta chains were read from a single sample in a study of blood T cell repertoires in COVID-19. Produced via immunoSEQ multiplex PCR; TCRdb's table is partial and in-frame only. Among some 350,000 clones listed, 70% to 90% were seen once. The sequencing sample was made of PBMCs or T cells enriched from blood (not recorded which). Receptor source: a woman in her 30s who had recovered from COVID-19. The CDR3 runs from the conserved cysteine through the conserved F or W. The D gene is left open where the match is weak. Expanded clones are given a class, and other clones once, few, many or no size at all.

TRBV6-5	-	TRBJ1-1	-	CASKPGQGVNTEAFF	TGTGCCAGCAAACCGGGACAAGGGGTGAACACTGAAGCTTTCTTT
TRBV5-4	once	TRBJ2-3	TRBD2	CASSLVQGGTDTQYF	TGTGCCAGCAGCTTGGTGCAGGGAGGGACAGATACGCAGTATTTT
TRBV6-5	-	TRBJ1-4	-	CASTGTRGGEKLFF	TGTGCCAGCACCGGGACACGCGGTGGTGAAAAACTGTTTTTT
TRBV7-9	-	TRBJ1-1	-	CASTQAGGTEAFF	TGTGCCAGCACCCAGGCTGGGGGGACTGAAGCTTTCTTT
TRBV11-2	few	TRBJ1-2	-	CASSLGPGMSNYGYTF	TGTGCCAGCAGCTTAGGTCCGGGGATGTCGAACTATGGCTACACCTTC
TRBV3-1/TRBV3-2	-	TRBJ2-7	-	CASSQLNYEQYF	TGTGCCAGCAGCCAGTTAAACTACGAGCAGTACTTC
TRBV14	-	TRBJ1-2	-	CASSQGANYGYTF	TGTGCCAGCAGCCAAGGAGCTAACTATGGCTACACCTTC
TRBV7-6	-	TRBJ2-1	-	CASSSPRVGYNEQFF	TGTGCCAGCAGCAGCCCCAGGGTGGGTTACAATGAGCAGTTCTTC
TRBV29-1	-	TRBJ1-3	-	CSVEEWGEGNTIYF	TGCAGCGTTGAAGAGTGGGGGGAGGGAAACACCATATATTTT
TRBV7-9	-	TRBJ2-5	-	CASSKRQKIAPGYQETQYF	TGTGCCAGCAGTAAACGGCAGAAGATAGCGCCGGGCTACCAAGAGACCCAGTACTTC
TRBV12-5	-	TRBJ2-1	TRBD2	CASGWGGWYEQFF	TGTGCTAGTGGTTGGGGAGGGTGGTATGAGCAGTTCTTC
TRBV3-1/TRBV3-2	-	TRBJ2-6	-	CASSQDYSSRTNVLTF	TGTGCCAGCAGCCAAGATTACAGTTCTCGGACCAACGTCCTGACTTTC
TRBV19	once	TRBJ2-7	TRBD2	CASSIAAGGSFAYEQYF	TGTGCCAGTAGTATCGCGGCGGGGGGATCATTCGCCTACGAGCAGTACTTC
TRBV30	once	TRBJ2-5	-	CAWSSGGWQETQYF	TGTGCCTGGAGCTCCGGAGGGTGGCAAGAGACCCAGTACTTC
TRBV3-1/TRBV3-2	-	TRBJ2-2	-	CASSQKKGTCATGELFF	TGTGCCAGCAGCCAAAAAAAGGGGACTTGCGCGACCGGGGAGCTGTTTTTT
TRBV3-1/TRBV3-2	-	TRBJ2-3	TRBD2	CASSQLAGFEDTQYF	TGTGCCAGCAGCCAATTAGCGGGGTTCGAGGATACGCAGTATTTT
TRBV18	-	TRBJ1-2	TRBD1	CASSPRQGANNYGYTF	TGTGCCAGCTCACCACGCCAGGGGGCGAATAACTATGGCTACACCTTC
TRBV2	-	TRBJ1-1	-	CASRRDGGTEAFF	TGTGCCAGCAGGAGGGACGGGGGGACTGAAGCTTTCTTT
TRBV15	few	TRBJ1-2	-	CATSRDAVYGYTF	TGTGCCACCAGCAGAGATGCGGTCTATGGCTACACCTTC
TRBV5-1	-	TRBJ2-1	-	CASKGGNEQFF	TGCGCCAGCAAGGGGGGGAATGAGCAGTTCTTC
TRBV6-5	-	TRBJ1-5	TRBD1	CASTGDRDGSQPQHF	TGTGCCAGCACCGGAGACAGGGACGGTAGTCAGCCCCAGCATTTT
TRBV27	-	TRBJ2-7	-	CASTTTYEQYF	TGTGCCAGCACAACTACCTACGAGCAGTACTTC
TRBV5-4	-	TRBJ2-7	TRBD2	CASSPGLAAPSYEQYF	TGTGCCAGCAGCCCCGGACTAGCGGCTCCCTCCTACGAGCAGTACTTC
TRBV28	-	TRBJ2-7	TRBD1	CASSQDRGRGDEQYF	TGTGCCAGCAGCCAGGACAGGGGACGAGGAGACGAGCAGTACTTC
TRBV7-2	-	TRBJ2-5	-	CASSPLRGKPETQYF	TGTGCCAGCAGCCCCCTGCGAGGGAAACCGGAGACCCAGTACTTC
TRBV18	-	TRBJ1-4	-	CASSPGAANEKLFF	TGTGCCAGCTCACCAGGGGCGGCTAATGAAAAACTGTTTTTT
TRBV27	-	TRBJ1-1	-	CASSLRTVSLMNTEAFF	TGTGCCAGCTCTTTGCGGACTGTATCCCTGATGAACACTGAAGCTTTCTTT
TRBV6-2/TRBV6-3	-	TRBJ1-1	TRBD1	CASSYRTGPLNTEAFF	TGTGCCAGCAGTTACCGGACAGGGCCTTTGAACACTGAAGCTTTCTTT
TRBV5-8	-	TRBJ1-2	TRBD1	CASSSGPGGAYGYTF	TGTGCCAGCAGCTCTGGGCCAGGGGGCGCTTATGGCTACACCTTC
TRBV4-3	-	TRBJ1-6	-	CASSQDRGTGSPLHF	TGCGCCAGCAGCCAAGACAGGGGTACGGGGTCACCCCTCCACTTT
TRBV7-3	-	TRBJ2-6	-	CASSLGGGGANVLTF	TGTGCCAGCAGCTTAGGGGGAGGTGGGGCCAACGTCCTGACTTTC
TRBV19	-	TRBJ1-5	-	CASSISGGQPQHF	TGTGCCAGTAGTATTTCGGGGGGACAGCCCCAGCATTTT
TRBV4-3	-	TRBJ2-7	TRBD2	CASSQELASGRGYEQYF	TGCGCCAGCAGCCAAGAGCTAGCTAGCGGAAGGGGCTACGAGCAGTACTTC
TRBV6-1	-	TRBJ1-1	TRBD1	CASSETGGLVTEAFF	TGTGCCAGCAGTGAGACAGGGGGCCTGGTTACTGAAGCTTTCTTT
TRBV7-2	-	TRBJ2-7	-	CASSFVSGEQYF	TGTGCCAGCAGCTTTGTAAGCGGGGAGCAGTACTTC
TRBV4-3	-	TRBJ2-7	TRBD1	CASSQRTGSYEQYF	TGCGCCAGCAGCCAACGGACAGGCTCCTACGAGCAGTACTTC
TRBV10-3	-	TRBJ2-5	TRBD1	CATSGTGGVETQYF	TGTGCCACGTCCGGGACAGGGGGCGTAGAGACCCAGTACTTC
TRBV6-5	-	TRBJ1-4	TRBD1	CASSLTGVDEKLFF	TGTGCCAGCAGTTTGACAGGGGTTGATGAAAAACTGTTTTTT
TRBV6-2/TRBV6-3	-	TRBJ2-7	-	CASSRLAYEQYF	TGTGCCAGCAGTCGGTTAGCCTACGAGCAGTACTTC
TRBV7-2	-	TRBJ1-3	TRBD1	CASSSRTQGFGGNTIYF	TGTGCCAGCAGCTCGCGTACACAGGGGTTTGGAGGAAACACCATATATTTT
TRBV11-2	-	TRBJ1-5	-	CASIQGTSNQPQHF	TGTGCCAGCATTCAGGGGACGAGCAATCAGCCCCAGCATTTT
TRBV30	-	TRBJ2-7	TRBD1	CAWSKWTGLPYEQYF	TGTGCCTGGAGTAAGTGGACAGGGCTTCCCTACGAGCAGTACTTC
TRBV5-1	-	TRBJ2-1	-	CASSSYRGSNEQFF	TGCGCCAGCAGCTCCTATCGGGGGAGCAATGAGCAGTTCTTC
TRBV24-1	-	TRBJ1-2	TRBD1	CATRGTGQADYGYTF	TGTGCCACCAGAGGGACAGGTCAAGCGGACTATGGCTACACCTTC
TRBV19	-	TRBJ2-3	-	CASSDRGTTDTQYF	TGTGCCAGTAGTGACCGGGGGACCACAGATACGCAGTATTTT